These T cell receptor beta chains were read from a single sample in a study of T cell responses to AZD1222 COVID-19 vaccine. Sequencing was performed with immunoSEQ multiplex PCR; in TCRdb, only in-frame clones are kept and a portion is missing. The sample lists about 150,000 clones, more than 75% seen once, with about 4.6% in the top ten. The specimen comprised peripheral blood, sampled on day 0 of AZD1222 vaccination. These receptors originate from an adult in good health. The CDR3 runs from the conserved cysteine through the conserved F or W. D genes are given only for firm matches. Clone sizes are given selectively: once, few, many, or a class where the clone is expanded.

J gene: TRBJ1-1
clone size: .
V gene: TRBV28
D gene: .
CDR3 DNA: TGTGCCAGCAGTGGGGCTGGGGCGAGCACTGAAGCTTTCTTT
CDR3 protein: CASSGAGASTEAFF

J gene: TRBJ1-5
clone size: .
V gene: TRBV28
D gene: .
CDR3 DNA: TGTGCCAGCAGTTTATTGCTCCTTCCCCAGCATTTT
CDR3 protein: CASSLLLLPQHF

J gene: TRBJ2-7
clone size: .
V gene: TRBV6-6
D gene: TRBD2
CDR3 DNA: TGTGCCAGCAATCGGGGACGGAGACTAGCGGCTCCGTCCTACGAGCAGTACTTC
CDR3 protein: CASNRGRRLAAPSYEQYF

J gene: TRBJ2-7
clone size: .
V gene: TRBV4-3
D gene: TRBD2
CDR3 DNA: TGCGCCAGCAGCCAAGAACTACCGGGACTAGCGTTCTACGAGCAGTACTTC
CDR3 protein: CASSQELPGLAFYEQYF

J gene: TRBJ2-7
clone size: .
V gene: TRBV7-9
D gene: TRBD1
CDR3 DNA: TGTGCCAGCAGCTTCCAACAGGGACAGGGCCCCTACGAGCAGTACTTC
CDR3 protein: CASSFQQGQGPYEQYF

J gene: TRBJ2-1
clone size: .
V gene: TRBV7-2
D gene: TRBD2
CDR3 DNA: TGTGCCAGCAGCTTAGTTGGGACTAGCGGCTACAATGAGCAGTTCTTC
CDR3 protein: CASSLVGTSGYNEQFF

J gene: TRBJ2-1
clone size: .
V gene: TRBV2
D gene: .
CDR3 DNA: TGTGCCAGCAATGCGGACAGCTACAATGAGCAGTTCTTC
CDR3 protein: CASNADSYNEQFF

J gene: TRBJ2-3
clone size: .
V gene: TRBV7-2
D gene: .
CDR3 DNA: TGTGCCAGCAGCTCATCACTACAGGGTACAGATACGCAGTATTTT
CDR3 protein: CASSSSLQGTDTQYF

J gene: TRBJ2-7
clone size: .
V gene: TRBV12-5
D gene: .
CDR3 DNA: TGTGCTAGTGCCGCAACCCAGGGGCTTATTTACGAGCAGTACTTC
CDR3 protein: CASAATQGLIYEQYF

J gene: TRBJ1-5
clone size: .
V gene: TRBV19
D gene: .
CDR3 DNA: TGTGCCAGTAGTATATGGGGACAGCCCCAGCATTTT
CDR3 protein: CASSIWGQPQHF

J gene: TRBJ2-3
clone size: .
V gene: TRBV27
D gene: .
CDR3 DNA: TGTGCCAGCAGCATCCGGGACATCGGCACAGATACGCAGTATTTT
CDR3 protein: CASSIRDIGTDTQYF

J gene: TRBJ1-4
clone size: .
V gene: TRBV19
D gene: .
CDR3 DNA: TGTGCCAGTAGGACCGCGGGACACGCTAATGAAAAACTGTTTTTT
CDR3 protein: CASRTAGHANEKLFF

J gene: TRBJ2-3
clone size: .
V gene: TRBV14
D gene: .
CDR3 DNA: TGTGCCAGCAGCCAAGATGCAGGGTATGGCACAGATACGCAGTATTTT
CDR3 protein: CASSQDAGYGTDTQYF

J gene: TRBJ2-1
clone size: once
V gene: TRBV28
D gene: TRBD1
CDR3 DNA: TGTGCCAGCAGTTTATACGGGACAGGGGGCTACAATGAGCAGTTCTTC
CDR3 protein: CASSLYGTGGYNEQFF

J gene: TRBJ1-4
clone size: .
V gene: TRBV9
D gene: .
CDR3 DNA: TGTGCCAGCAGCGTAGACGACGGCCCTAATGAAAAACTGTTTTTT
CDR3 protein: CASSVDDGPNEKLFF